Listed here are 17 T cell receptor beta chains from one sample, sequenced in a study of blood T cell repertoires in COVID-19. Clones were sequenced by immunoSEQ multiplex PCR, and TCRdb holds only the in-frame ones, with some missing. The sample holds about half a million clones, around 85% seen once. Sequencing was done on a sample of PBMCs or T cells enriched from blood (not recorded which). These receptors all stem from a woman aged 55-69 years who had recovered from COVID-19.

This chain uses TRBV7-2 with TRBJ2-5; 9 bases map to TRBD1. The ends lost 2 bases at V and 2 bases at J; junction bases unmatched: 6. CDR3 length: 16 amino acids. Germline V gives CDR1 SGHTA, CDR2 FQGNSA. CDR3 sequence reads: CASSLRDRALQETQYF. In DNA form, the CDR3 reads TGTGCCAGCAGCTTAAGGGACAGGGCACTACAAGAGACCCAGTACTTC.

This clone came up once. The chain combines TRBV7-9 with TRBJ1-6, with D perhaps matching TRBD1 (5 bases). The V gene's germline CDR1 is SEHNR and CDR2 FQNEAQ (reference sequence). V lost 3 bases and J lost 9, with 18 bases in between. CDR3 size: 16 residues. CDR3 bases: TGTGCCAGCAGCTTCTGGGACTCCGGAGGAGGTTCACCCCTCCACTTT. Translating it yields CASSFWDSGGGSPLHF. Based on the CDR3 plus reference TRBV7-9 and TRBJ1-6, the full variable domain is DTGVSQNPRHKITKRGQNVTFRCDPISEHNRLYWYRQTLGQGPEFLTYFQNEAQLEKSRLLSDRFSAERPKGSFSTLEIQRTEQGDSAMYLCASSFWDSGGGSPLHFGNGTRLTVT.

In its sample, this clone was seen once. The J gene is TRBJ2-2, the V gene TRBV11-2, with D uncertain. Germline CDR1 reads SGHAT; CDR2 reads FQNNGV. V was cut by 8 bases and J by 7 bases, with 11 bases left in between. This CDR3 comprises 12 residues. DNA for the CDR3: TGTGCCAGCCGCTGGCTAGGCGGGGAGCTGTTTTTT. Protein product: CASRWLGGELFF.

This chain connects TRBV4-1 to TRBJ2-3, with TRBD2 as a possible D gene (5 bases). This CDR3 is built from 16 residues. From germline, CDR1 is MGHRA and CDR2 YSYEKL. Trimming took off 4 bases at V and 0 bases at J, with 14 bases between the two ends. CDR3 in amino acids: CASSPYRGSSTDTQYF. The CDR3 bases are TGCGCCAGCAGCCCCTACCGGGGATCTAGCACAGATACGCAGTATTTT.

This sequence joins TRBV3-1 (or the pseudogene TRBV3-2) and TRBJ2-5; weak D call: TRBD2 (6 bases). The V end lost 0 bases, the J end lost 7 bases, and 9 bases lay between the germline ends. The CDR3 extends over 13 amino acids. Looked up from germline, CDR1 is LGHDT and CDR2 is YNNKEL (reference sequence). This CDR3 is CASSQEEGRTQYF. CDR3 bases: TGTGCCAGCAGCCAAGAGGAGGGGCGGACCCAGTACTTC.

The V gene is TRBV9, the J gene TRBJ2-1; perhaps TRBD1 as D (6 bases). The CDR3 has 16 residues. Trimming pared 6 bases from V and 1 base from J, leaving 17 bases between. Germline V gene sequence: CDR1 SGDLS, CDR2 YYNGEE. CDR3 sequence: CASTTGQSTSYNEQFF. The CDR3 coding sequence is TGTGCCAGCACCACAGGACAGAGCACTTCCTACAATGAGCAGTTCTTC.

The V call is TRBV7-2, the J call TRBJ2-5; TRBD1 aligns across 8 bases. Germline assignment: CDR1 SGHTA and CDR2 FQGNSA. The CDR3 loop spans 17 amino acids. The trim removed 5 bases at V and 7 bases at J, leaving 18 bases unmatched. The CDR3 sequence is CASSQRTRTGREGTQYF. Here the CDR3 DNA reads TGTGCCAGCAGCCAGAGAACTAGGACAGGGCGGGAAGGGACCCAGTACTTC. Variable domain in full (rest from reference TRBV7-2 and TRBJ2-5): GAGVSQSPSNKVTEKGKDVELRCDPISGHTALYWYRQSLGQGLEFLIYFQGNSAPDKSGLPSDRFSAERTGGSVSTLTIQRTQQEDSAVYLCASSQRTRTGREGTQYFGPGTRLLVL.

This chain connects TRBV7-2 to TRBJ2-3, with 11 bases lining up with TRBD1. The CDR3 loop spans 16 amino acids. The V and J ends lost 2 bases and 5 bases, in that order; junction bases with no gene match: 6. Germline CDR1 reads SGHTA; CDR2 reads FQGNSA. The CDR3 loop reads CASSLLGQGAIDTQYF. CDR3 in DNA: TGTGCCAGCAGCTTACTTGGACAGGGGGCGATAGATACGCAGTATTTT.

The chain uses TRBV19 and TRBJ1-4; TRBD1 matches 8 bases. Trimming cost V 5 bases and J 7 bases; bases outside gene matches: 12. The CDR3 sequence is 16 residues long. Germline CDR1 LNHDA, CDR2 SQIVND (reference sequence). This CDR3 is CASSLITGGPSEKLFF. CDR3 DNA sequence: TGTGCCAGTAGTCTAATCACAGGGGGACCAAGTGAAAAACTGTTTTTT.

CDR3 region: CASSPSTPGHLNEAFF. In DNA form, the CDR3 reads TGTGCCAGCAGTCCTAGCACACCGGGACATCTGAATGAAGCTTTCTTT. The chain carries TRBV7-9 and TRBJ1-1, with a tentative D call TRBD1 (6 bases). This CDR3 is 16 amino acids long. Trimming cost V 6 bases and J 7 bases, with 24 bases left between them. Germline CDR1 SEHNR, CDR2 FQNEAQ (reference sequence).

The genes are TRBV5-1 and TRBJ2-3; tentative D call: TRBD1 (6 bases). Germline V gene sequence: CDR1 SGHRS, CDR2 YFSETQ. This CDR3 has 15 amino acids. V was trimmed by 4 bases and J by 2 bases, leaving 14 bases between them. CDR3 bases: TGCGCCAGCAGCCGAGGCGGACAGAACACAGATACGCAGTATTTT. Protein sequence: CASSRGGQNTDTQYF. The entire variable domain, with the rest obtained from reference TRBV5-1 and TRBJ2-3, is as follows: KAGVTQTPRYLIKTRGQQVTLSCSPISGHRSVSWYQQTPGQGLQFLFEYFSETQRNKGNFPGRFSGRQFSNSRSEMNVSTLELGDSALYLCASSRGGQNTDTQYFGPGTRLTVL.

V and J are TRBV4-1 and TRBJ2-7; D is ambiguous. Germline lookup yields CDR1 MGHRA and CDR2 YSYEKL. This CDR3 has 13 residues. With 4 bases removed from V and 4 bases from J, the gap between germline ends came to 11 bases. The CDR3 sequence: CASSPALFYEQYF. The CDR3 coding sequence is TGCGCCAGCAGCCCCGCGTTATTTTACGAGCAGTACTTC.

The chain is built from TRBV9 and TRBJ1-3; 11 bases align to TRBD1. The ends lost 4 bases at V and 5 bases at J; junction bases unmatched: 2. Germline CDR1 reads SGDLS; CDR2 reads YYNGEE. The CDR3 contains 14 residues. CDR3 protein: CASSRTGGRNTIYF. The CDR3 DNA reads as TGTGCCAGCAGCCGGACAGGGGGCCGAAACACCATATATTTT.

The gene calls are TRBV5-6 and TRBJ1-6; 8 bases match TRBD1. CDR1 is SGHDT and CDR2 is YYEEEE in the germline V gene. V was pared by 5 bases and J by 8 bases, with 3 bases of the junction left unmatched. CDR3 length equals 13 residues. In DNA form, the CDR3 reads TGTGCCAGCAGAACAGGGGGGGATTCACCCCTCCACTTT. The encoded protein is CASRTGGDSPLHF.

The rearrangement joins TRBV2 to TRBJ2-2; TRBD1 agrees at 9 bases. CDR1 and CDR2 (germline): SNHLY, FYNNEI. The CDR3 is 16 residues long. V lost 5 bases and J lost 7; bases outside the gene matches: 11. In DNA form, the CDR3 reads TGTGCCAGCAGTCCGGGACAGGGTAAACGTGGCGGGGAGCTGTTTTTT. Amino acids: CASSPGQGKRGGELFF.

The gene calls are TRBV7-2 and TRBJ2-5; TRBD1 matches 7 bases. The CDR3 runs to 15 residues. Looked up from germline, CDR1 is SGHTA and CDR2 is FQGNSA. J was trimmed by 2 bases and V by 4 bases; bases with no gene match: 7. In nucleotides, the CDR3 is TGTGCCAGCAGCTGGCGGACAGGAGAACAAGAGACCCAGTACTTC. Amino acid sequence: CASSWRTGEQETQYF.

Here the CDR3 DNA reads TGCGCCAGCACCCAGGGGGCTGACACTGAAGCTTTCTTT. Translated: CASTQGADTEAFF. V usage is TRBV5-1 and J usage is TRBJ1-1, with 8 positions matching TRBD1. Germline CDR1 is SGHRS and CDR2 is YFSETQ. V shed 6 bases and J 3 bases; nucleotides not matched to a gene: 4. The CDR3 is 13 amino acids.